This T cell receptor (beta chain) was documented in a study of low-dose radiotherapy and immunotherapy resistance in tumors. Study in general: Patients of Cohort 1 had 0.5 Gy fractions every 2 weeks, which summed to 6.5 Gy. The study administered intravenous cyclophosphamide at 200 mg/m2 every two weeks, one day ahead of radiation and immunotherapy. From cycle 1 day 1, patients took oral aspirin 300 mg every day for four cycles.

Both TCRalpha and TCRbeta chains were reverse transcribed with V-gene-specific primers. A constant-region primer paired with the V-primer adapter amplified TCRs over approximately 19 PCR cycles. TCRdb redid the calling of the reads with MiXCR, one entry per CDR3 protein. The sample carries tens of thousands of distinct CDR3 sequences, roughly a quarter recorded once. This clonotype showed up many times. A junction boundary mismatches the germline segment, possibly from a read error. Indicated time point: before trial treatment. Germline-derived CDR1 and CDR2 are SGHRS and YFSETQ. The CDR3 extends over 15 amino acids.

This receptor was identified in a male donor with prostate cancer. The chain carries TRBV5-1 and TRBJ2-7, with D perhaps TRBD1 or TRBD2 (6 bases each). Sample: PBMCs, taken before treatment. The CDR3 DNA reads as TGTGCCAGCAGCTTGGTTGGGGGGCAGGTCTACGAGCAGTACTTC. Its translation: CASSLVGGQVYEQYF.